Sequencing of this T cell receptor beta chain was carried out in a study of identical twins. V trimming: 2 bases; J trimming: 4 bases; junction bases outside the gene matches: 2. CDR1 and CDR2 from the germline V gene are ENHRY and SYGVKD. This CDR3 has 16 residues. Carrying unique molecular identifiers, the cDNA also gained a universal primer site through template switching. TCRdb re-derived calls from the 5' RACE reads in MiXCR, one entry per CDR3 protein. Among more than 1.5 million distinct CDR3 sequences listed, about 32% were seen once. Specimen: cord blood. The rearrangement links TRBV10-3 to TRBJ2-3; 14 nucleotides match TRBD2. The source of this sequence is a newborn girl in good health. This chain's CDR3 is CAISEGGLAGADTQYF. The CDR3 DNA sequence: TGTGCCATCAGTGAGGGGGGACTAGCGGGAGCAGATACGCAGTATTTT.